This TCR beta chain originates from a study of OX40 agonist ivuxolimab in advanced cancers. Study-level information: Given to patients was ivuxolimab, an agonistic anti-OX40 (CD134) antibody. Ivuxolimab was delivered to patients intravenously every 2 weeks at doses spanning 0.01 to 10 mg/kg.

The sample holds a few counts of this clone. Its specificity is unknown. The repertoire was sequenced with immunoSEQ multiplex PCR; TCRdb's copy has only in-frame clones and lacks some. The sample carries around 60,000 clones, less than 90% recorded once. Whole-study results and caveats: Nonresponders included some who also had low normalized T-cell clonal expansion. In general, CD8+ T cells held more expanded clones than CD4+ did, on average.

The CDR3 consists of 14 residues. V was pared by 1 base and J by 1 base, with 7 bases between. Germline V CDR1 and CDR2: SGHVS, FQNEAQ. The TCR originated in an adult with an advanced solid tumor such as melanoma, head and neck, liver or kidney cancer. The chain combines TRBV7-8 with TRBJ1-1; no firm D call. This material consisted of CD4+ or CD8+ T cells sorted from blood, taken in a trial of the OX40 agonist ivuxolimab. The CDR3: CASSLVETNTEAFF. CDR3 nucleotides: TGTGCCAGCAGCTTAGTAGAGACGAACACTGAAGCTTTCTTT.